This T cell receptor (beta chain) derives from a study of CD8+CD57+ T cells in acquired aplastic anemia. Study information: The study obtained an average of roughly 3 ug of DNA from sorted CD4+ and CD8+ cells.

In regard to this clonotype: Its target is not known.

CD8+CD57+ cell expansion had been shown by flow cytometry in patients chosen for sequencing. Every patient was diagnosed with severe acquired aplastic anemia. Trimming at V came to 5 bases and at J to 1 base, leaving 4 bases not matched to a gene. Per the germline V gene, CDR1 is DFQATT and CDR2 is SNEGSKA (reference sequence). The CDR3 runs 13 residues. Profiling that covered TCR beta VDJ and CDR3 relied on genomic DNA as its template. TCRdb recomputed calls from the reads with MiXCR, one row per CDR3 protein. The sample lists some 170,000 distinct CDR3 sequences; 65% to 75% were seen once. Study observations and caveats: The study found no significant CD8+ Simpson's diversity difference between patients and controls. About 27 shared CD8+ CDR3s appeared highly expressed within patients' immunodominant clones.

Sequencing was performed on sorted CD4+, CD8+, or CD8+CD57+ T cells (not recorded which) from PBMCs. The chain recombines TRBV20-1 with TRBJ2-7, with TRBD1 matching over 8 bases. The sequence came from a human donor with aplastic anemia. The CDR3 DNA follows: TGCAGTGCTCAGGACAGGGTATCCTACGAGCAGTACTTC. Translation gives CSAQDRVSYEQYF.